This T cell receptor beta chain originates from a study of cytomegalovirus exposure and HLA in healthy donors. Researchers ran the PCR with 60 Vbeta and 13 Jbeta primers. Assay: immunoSEQ multiplex PCR; the TCRdb copy retains only in-frame clones and omits some. The sample carries about 110,000 clones, 70% to 80% recorded once. General observations from the study: A few CMV-associated chains proved CMV antigen-specific in vitro. Most sequenced TCRs were rare (though some public TCRs occurred in many donors). TCR beta chain V- and J-gene trimming was linked, in a later analysis, to a missense variant in DCLRE1C.

Remarks on this clone: Its antigen is currently unknown.

The clonotype comes from a boy younger than 18 in good health and CMV-seronegative. What was sequenced was PBMCs.

The DNA for the CDR3 is TGTGCCAGCAGTACCGCCGGACAGGGGGCGGACGAGCAGTACTTC. This codes for CASSTAGQGADEQYF. The rearrangement links TRBV9 to TRBJ2-7; 11 bases match TRBD1. The CDR3 is 15 amino acids. CDR1 and CDR2 (germline): SGDLS, YYNGEE. The trim removed 5 bases at V and 5 bases at J, leaving 9 bases unmatched.